Listed below are T cell receptor beta chains from one sample, sequenced in a study of blood T cell repertoires in COVID-19. The method was immunoSEQ multiplex PCR; TCRdb's version includes in-frame clones alone and lacks a portion of them. The table lists about 9,200 clones, about 86% of them singletons, with around 10% in the top ten. The material sequenced was peripheral blood. The receptors were gathered from a man aged 55-75 years with acute or convalescent COVID-19. Each CDR3 is given with its conserved first and last residue. A D gene is named only where the DNA matches it firmly. Clone sizes are given selectively: once, few, many, or a class where the clone is expanded.

j_call v_call d_call clone_size cdr3_aa cdr3_nt
TRBJ2-1 TRBV3-1/TRBV3-2 TRBD2 . CASSGPGLAYNEQFF TGTGCCAGCAGCGGCCCGGGACTAGCCTACAATGAGCAGTTCTTC
TRBJ1-3 TRBV12-5 . . CASGFGGAGNTIYF TGTGCTAGTGGTTTTGGAGGGGCAGGAAACACCATATATTTT
TRBJ2-6 TRBV18 . once CASSPDSLSGANVLTF TGTGCCAGCTCACCTGACAGCCTCTCTGGGGCCAACGTCCTGACTTTC
TRBJ2-5 TRBV27 TRBD2 . CASSLWSGLAGGIQETQYF TGTGCCAGCAGTTTATGGTCGGGACTAGCGGGGGGCATTCAAGAGACCCAGTACTTC
TRBJ1-4 TRBV7-9 TRBD1 . CASSLTGTGDDRLFF TGTGCCAGCAGCTTAACCGGGACAGGGGATGACAGACTGTTTTTT
TRBJ2-4 TRBV7-9 TRBD2 . CASSPRRLAGAKNIQYF TGTGCCAGCAGCCCCCGCCGGCTAGCGGGGGCCAAAAACATTCAGTACTTC
TRBJ1-1 TRBV7-3 . once CASSPQGIGAGTEAFF TGTGCCAGCAGCCCCCAGGGAATTGGGGCTGGGACTGAAGCTTTCTTT
TRBJ1-4 TRBV5-1 . . CASSSRVGNEKLFF TGCGCCAGCAGCTCCCGGGTCGGGAATGAAAAACTGTTTTTT
TRBJ2-3 TRBV7-7 . . CASSSRGGLDTQYF TGTGCCAGCAGCTCACGCGGGGGCTTAGATACGCAGTATTTT
TRBJ2-5 TRBV19 . . CASSPRGRSETQYF TGTGCCAGTAGTCCGCGGGGGCGGTCAGAGACCCAGTACTTC